The next 31 T cell receptor beta chains were all read from a single sample in a study of cytomegalovirus exposure and HLA in healthy donors. Amplification used 60 Vbeta primers and 13 Jbeta primers. The table came from immunoSEQ multiplex PCR; TCRdb's copy has only in-frame clones and leaves some out. The sample lists roughly 170,000 clones, around 82% occurring once. Sequenced input: PBMCs. Source of these receptors: a male donor in good health and CMV-seronegative.

In this sample, this clone turned up a few times. The J gene is TRBJ2-3, the V gene TRBV6-4; 10 bases are shared with TRBD2. The CDR3 totals 14 residues. Germline CDR1 reads MRHNA; CDR2 reads SNTAGT. Unmatched junction bases numbered 6, after V lost 8 bases and J lost 4 bases. The CDR3 sequence: CASQASGSSDTQYF. CDR3 sequence (DNA): TGTGCCAGCCAGGCTAGCGGGAGTTCAGATACGCAGTATTTT.

J is TRBJ2-5 and V is TRBV2, with TRBD2 matching over 11 bases. Looked up from germline, CDR1 is SNHLY and CDR2 is FYNNEI. The length of the CDR3 is 13 residues. V trimming: 8 bases; J trimming: 5 bases; junction bases outside the gene matches: 4. CDR3 region: CASDPSGRETQYF. DNA for the CDR3: TGTGCCAGCGATCCTAGCGGGAGGGAGACCCAGTACTTC.

V usage is TRBV30 and J usage is TRBJ2-7; TRBD1 aligns across 8 bases. CDR1 is GTSNPN, CDR2 SVGIG, per germline (reference sequence). V gave up 0 bases and J gave up 5 bases; unmatched junction bases: 6. The CDR3 consists of 14 residues. The CDR3 loop reads CAWSVGQGRHEQYF. The CDR3 DNA reads as TGTGCCTGGAGTGTCGGACAGGGCCGGCACGAGCAGTACTTC.

The genes are TRBV28 and TRBJ2-7, with 9 bases identical to TRBD1. In germline, CDR1 is MDHEN, CDR2 SYDVKM. The CDR3 is 13 residues long. V shed 7 bases, J shed 2 bases, and the junction held 3 bases outside the gene matches. In DNA, the CDR3 is TGTGCCAGCATGGACAGGGGCCCCTACGAGCAGTACTTC. This encodes CASMDRGPYEQYF.

This chain uses TRBV29-1 with TRBJ1-1, with D possibly being TRBD1 (6 bases). The CDR3 runs 13 residues. From germline, CDR1 is SQVTM and CDR2 ANQGSEA. Trimming cost V 4 bases and J 6 bases, with 15 bases left between them. CDR3 coding DNA: TGCAGCGTTGCCGGGACACTCGGGTCTGAAGCTTTCTTT. Translated, it gives CSVAGTLGSEAFF. The full variable domain, with the rest looked up from reference TRBV29-1 and TRBJ1-1, is SAVISQKPSRDICQRGTSLTIQCQVDSQVTMMFWYRQQPGQSLTLIATANQGSEATYESGFVIDKFPISRPNLTFSTLTVSNMSPEDSSIYLCSVAGTLGSEAFFGQGTRLTVV.

The chain couples TRBV2 to TRBJ1-1, with D possibly TRBD1 on 5 matching bases. The CDR3 runs 15 residues. Germline CDR1 reads SNHLY; CDR2 reads FYNNEI. The V end lost 4 bases, the J end lost 1 base, and 13 bases lay between the germline ends. The CDR3 loop is CASSGPGLRNTEAFF. The CDR3 bases are TGTGCCAGCAGTGGACCGGGACTCAGGAACACTGAAGCTTTCTTT.

The chain carries TRBV27 and TRBJ1-4; TRBD1 agrees at 7 bases. Germline CDR1 is MNHEY and CDR2 is SMNVEV (reference sequence). The J segment lost 4 bases and the V segment lost 6 bases, leaving 8 bases of the junction unmatched. This CDR3 is 15 amino acids long. The CDR3 region is CASRPRTGRNEKLFF. CDR3 sequence (DNA): TGTGCCAGCAGACCCCGGACAGGACGTAATGAAAAACTGTTTTTT.

The chain links TRBV7-7 to TRBJ2-2; D is possibly TRBD2 (6 bases). Trimming removed 6 bases at V and 4 bases at J, with 9 bases between. This CDR3 has 13 residues. CDR1 and CDR2 from the germline V gene are SSHAT and FNYEAQ (reference sequence). This chain's CDR3 is CASSRGATGELFF. The CDR3 bases are TGTGCCAGCAGTCGCGGGGCCACCGGGGAGCTGTTTTTT.

This chain links TRBV4-2 with TRBJ2-1; the match to TRBD2 covers 12 bases. Per germline, CDR1 LGHNA and CDR2 YNFKEQ. The junction had 4 bases not matched to a gene; V was cut back by 4 bases and J by 0 bases. The CDR3 is 17 amino acids. The CDR3 nucleotides read TGTGCCAGCAGCCCGGGGACTAGCGGGCGCTCCTACAATGAGCAGTTCTTC. Translating gives CASSPGTSGRSYNEQFF.

The chain combines TRBV2 with TRBJ2-1, with TRBD2 matching 7 bases. V shed 6 bases and J 2 bases; nucleotides not matched to a gene: 4. There are 14 residues in the CDR3. The germline V gene encodes CDR1 SNHLY and CDR2 FYNNEI. The CDR3 DNA follows: TGTGCCAGCAGACCGGGAGGTACCTACAATGAGCAGTTCTTC. It is translated as CASRPGGTYNEQFF.

The chain joins TRBV19 to TRBJ2-2, with D unclear. The CDR3 length is 14 residues. Per the germline V gene, CDR1 is LNHDA and CDR2 is SQIVND (reference sequence). Trimming pared 5 bases from V and 4 bases from J, leaving 11 bases between. The CDR3 loop reads CASSPRVGTGELFF. For the CDR3, the DNA is TGTGCCAGTAGTCCCCGCGTTGGCACCGGGGAGCTGTTTTTT. The full variable domain, with the rest looked up from reference TRBV19 and TRBJ2-2, is DGGITQSPKYLFRKEGQNVTLSCEQNLNHDAMYWYRQDPGQGLRLIYYSQIVNDFQKGDIAEGYSVSREKKESFPLTVTSAQKNPTAFYLCASSPRVGTGELFFGEGSRLTVL.

The chain couples TRBV2 to TRBJ1-5; 7 nucleotides match TRBD1. Germline values: CDR1 SNHLY, CDR2 FYNNEI. Trimming took 4 bases from V and 8 from J; bases not matched to a gene: 5. The CDR3 length is 13 residues. The CDR3 reads CASSGQGLEPQHF. Written as DNA, the CDR3 is TGTGCCAGCAGTGGACAGGGTTTGGAGCCCCAGCATTTT.

The chain uses TRBV28 and TRBJ1-5; D possibly corresponds to TRBD1 (5 bases). The CDR3 is 16 residues long. Germline values: CDR1 MDHEN, CDR2 SYDVKM. Trimming pared 4 bases from V and 0 bases from J, leaving 13 bases between. The CDR3 nucleotides are TGTGCCAGCAGTTCAGACTGGACACATAGCAATCAGCCCCAGCATTTT. It yields the protein CASSSDWTHSNQPQHF.

The chain combines TRBV5-1 with TRBJ1-1; D is uncertain. Germline assignment: CDR1 SGHRS and CDR2 YFSETQ. V shed 1 base and J shed 1 base, with 11 bases lying between them. The CDR3 totals 15 residues. This CDR3 is CASSLSASKNTEAFF. CDR3 nucleotides: TGCGCCAGCAGCTTGTCTGCGTCGAAGAACACTGAAGCTTTCTTT.

The gene calls are TRBV5-1 and TRBJ1-6; D is possibly TRBD1 (6 bases). The V end was cut by 0 bases, the J end by 6 bases, with 13 bases between. CDR1 SGHRS and CDR2 YFSETQ come from the germline V gene. There are 16 residues in the CDR3. The CDR3 sequence is CASSLAAGASNSPLHF. The CDR3 nucleotides read TGCGCCAGCAGCTTGGCCGCGGGGGCAAGTAATTCACCCCTCCACTTT. The variable domain in full, with the rest retrieved from reference TRBV5-1 and TRBJ1-6, is KAGVTQTPRYLIKTRGQQVTLSCSPISGHRSVSWYQQTPGQGLQFLFEYFSETQRNKGNFPGRFSGRQFSNSRSEMNVSTLELGDSALYLCASSLAAGASNSPLHFGNGTRLTVT.

This chain uses TRBV29-1 with TRBJ2-1; D might be TRBD1 (6 bases). The ends were cut back, 4 bases at V and 0 bases at J, with 13 bases in the middle. Germline V CDR1 and CDR2: SQVTM, ANQGSEA. This CDR3 comprises 15 residues. The CDR3 bases are TGCAGCGTTGCACCCGGGACACCCTCCTACAATGAGCAGTTCTTC. It specifies CSVAPGTPSYNEQFF.

The V call is TRBV2, the J call TRBJ2-5; TRBD2 matches 14 bases. The V gene's germline CDR1 is SNHLY and CDR2 FYNNEI. CDR3 length: 14 residues. Unmatched junction bases numbered 3, after V lost 7 bases and J lost 5 bases. The CDR3 loop reads CASTGLAGVETQYF. The CDR3 DNA reads TGTGCCAGCACGGGACTAGCGGGAGTGGAGACCCAGTACTTC.

The chain combines TRBV7-3 with TRBJ2-5; 7 bases fit TRBD1. V lost 5 bases and J lost 5; bases outside the gene matches: 5. The CDR3 is 13 residues long. CDR1 and CDR2 from the germline V gene are SGHTA and FQGTGA. CDR3 residues: CASSPDRAETQYF. The DNA of the CDR3 is TGTGCCAGCAGCCCTGACAGGGCTGAGACCCAGTACTTC.

The chain couples TRBV18 to TRBJ2-7; D is undetermined. Trimming pared 3 bases from V and 5 bases from J, leaving 8 bases between. Germline V lookup: CDR1 KGHSH, CDR2 LQKENI. The CDR3 totals 12 residues. DNA of the CDR3: TGTGCCAGCTCACCGGAGTCCCACGAGCAGTACTTC. It yields the protein CASSPESHEQYF.

The sample holds one count of this clone. V is TRBV9 and J is TRBJ1-6; D possibly corresponds to TRBD1 (6 bases). The CDR3 is 15 residues long. Trimming shortened V by 3 bases and J by 8 bases, and 15 bases separated the two germline ends. Germline values: CDR1 SGDLS, CDR2 YYNGEE. The CDR3 DNA reads TGTGCCAGCAGCGAAGGGACATACTTTTATTCACCCCTCCACTTT. Translation: CASSEGTYFYSPLHF.

For the CDR3, the DNA is TGTGCCAGCTCTTCCGGGAGATACAATGAGCAGTTCTTC. Its translation: CASSSGRYNEQFF. The chain has TRBV14 and TRBJ2-1, with D possibly matching TRBD2 (6 bases). The germline V gene encodes CDR1 SGHDN and CDR2 FVKESK. This CDR3 is built from 13 residues. V lost 8 bases and J lost 4, with 12 bases in between.

The chain has TRBV5-8 and TRBJ2-1; TRBD2 might be the D (5 bases). Trimming stripped 2 bases from V and 9 bases from J, with 15 bases between. The length of the CDR3 is 14 residues. From germline, CDR1 is SGHTS and CDR2 YDEGEE. As DNA, the CDR3 is TGTGCCAGCAGCTTTGAGGGAGCCAGGTCTGAGCAGTTCTTC. Translation gives CASSFEGARSEQFF.

Points on this clone: This CDR3 is also generated by other DNA sequences in the sample. This chain uses TRBV28 with TRBJ1-4; D not certain. The CDR3 runs 17 residues. V was cut by 6 bases and J by 6 bases, with 23 bases left in between. Looked up from germline, CDR1 is MDHEN and CDR2 is SYDVKM. CDR3 protein: CASSLVVSAPTDEKLFF. DNA for the CDR3: TGTGCCAGCAGCCTCGTCGTGAGCGCCCCCACTGATGAAAAACTGTTTTTT.

The V and J genes are TRBV19 and TRBJ2-5, with D possibly TRBD1 on 6 matching bases. The CDR3 runs 14 residues. V was clipped by 5 bases and J by 4 bases, with 14 bases between them. Germline loops: CDR1 LNHDA, CDR2 SQIVND (reference sequence). The CDR3 nucleotides are TGTGCCAGTAGTCACTTCCAGGGGAGAGAGACCCAGTACTTC. Protein sequence: CASSHFQGRETQYF.

This rearrangement joins TRBV4-1 to TRBJ2-5, with TRBD1 identical over 10 bases. This CDR3 contains 16 residues. Trimming cost V 4 bases and J 3 bases; bases outside gene matches: 8. The germline gives CDR1 MGHRA, CDR2 YSYEKL. Here the CDR3 DNA reads TGCGCCAGCAGCCTTAGTCCAGGGACAGGGGAAGAGACCCAGTACTTC. It specifies CASSLSPGTGEETQYF.

The V call is TRBV7-9, the J call TRBJ2-5; TRBD2 agrees at 7 bases. CDR1 SEHNR and CDR2 FQNEAQ come from the germline V gene (reference sequence). The ends lost 6 bases at V and 1 base at J; junction bases unmatched: 11. The CDR3 runs 16 residues. For the CDR3, the DNA is TGTGCCAGCAGGAGGGACCGGGACTACGTCCAAGAGACCCAGTACTTC. Translated: CASRRDRDYVQETQYF.

This chain connects TRBV6-1 to TRBJ1-6; D may be TRBD1 (5 bases). Germline V CDR1 and CDR2: MNHNS, SASEGT. The V and J ends lost 3 bases and 2 bases respectively, with 17 bases between them. This CDR3 spans 18 amino acids. The CDR3 nucleotides read TGTGCCAGCAGTGAGTCGGGCAGGGAGGTTCCCTATAATTCACCCCTCCACTTT. Translating gives CASSESGREVPYNSPLHF.

With respect to this clone: The germline gene is not matched at one end of the junction; a read error may be the cause. This chain links TRBV29-1 with TRBJ1-2, with 12 nucleotides matching TRBD1. CDR3 size: 14 residues. CDR1 is SQVTM and CDR2 is ANQGSEA in the germline V gene. The CDR3 spells CGVEGDRGRYIYTF. The CDR3 bases are TGCGGCGTTGAAGGGGACAGGGGGCGGTATATTTACACCTTC.

The rearrangement joins TRBV9 to TRBJ2-1; 16 positions agree with TRBD2. V trimming: 3 bases; J trimming: 14 bases; junction bases outside the gene matches: 14. Germline V gives CDR1 SGDLS, CDR2 YYNGEE. The CDR3 runs to 17 residues. CDR3: CASSATSGTSGGESKFF. In nucleotides, the CDR3 is TGTGCCAGCAGCGCAACCTCCGGGACTAGCGGGGGGGAATCGAAGTTCTTC.

This clone appeared once. The chain uses TRBV11-2 and TRBJ1-6; tentative D call: TRBD1 (5 bases). This CDR3 spans 16 amino acids. Germline CDR1 SGHAT, CDR2 FQNNGV. V lost 2 bases and J lost 13, with 21 bases in between. This chain's CDR3 is CASSLSPGGGKSPLHF. CDR3 sequence (DNA): TGTGCCAGCAGCTTATCACCGGGGGGAGGGAAGTCGCCCCTCCACTTT. Looking up the rest from reference TRBV11-2 and TRBJ1-6 gives the full variable domain: EAGVAQSPRYKIIEKRQSVAFWCNPISGHATLYWYQQILGQGPKLLIQFQNNGVVDDSQLPKDRFSAERLKGVDSTLKIQPAKLEDSAVYLCASSLSPGGGKSPLHFGNGTRLTVT.

The chain carries TRBV5-1 and TRBJ1-1, with 9 bases that match TRBD1. Germline assignment: CDR1 SGHRS and CDR2 YFSETQ. The CDR3 is 15 amino acids. V gave up 3 bases and J gave up 5 bases; unmatched junction bases: 8. The CDR3, as DNA: TGCGCCAGCAGCTGGAAAGGACAGGGGAATACTGAAGCTTTCTTT. Protein: CASSWKGQGNTEAFF. Using reference TRBV5-1 and TRBJ1-1 for the parts outside the CDR3, the full variable domain is KAGVTQTPRYLIKTRGQQVTLSCSPISGHRSVSWYQQTPGQGLQFLFEYFSETQRNKGNFPGRFSGRQFSNSRSEMNVSTLELGDSALYLCASSWKGQGNTEAFFGQGTRLTVV.